The entry below gives a single T cell receptor (beta chain) sequence along with its context. Its antigen is as yet unknown. Amplification of TCR beta CDR3 regions used RNA as the template. RT-PCR in the first round (using the HTBI primer set) targeted the TCR CDR3. Each CDR3 protein gets one entry after TCRdb re-called the multiplex PCR reads with MiXCR. In the table there are a few hundred thousand distinct CDR3 sequences, roughly 14% of which are singletons. With 0 bases removed from V and 3 bases from J, the gap between germline ends came to 10 bases. The CDR3 loop spans 16 amino acids. Germline V CDR1 and CDR2: SGHNT, YYREEE (reference sequence). This specimen comes from a study of T cells in Graves' hyperthyroidism and ophthalmopathy. Whole-study results and caveats: Researchers report that a 13 V-J model separated ophthalmopathy from stable hyperthyroidism. Blood also showed most of the thyroid clonotypes that were expanded above 0.001. For ophthalmopathy, model prediction preceded onset by a median around 7 months.

Used for diagnoses were clinical symptoms, serum thyroxine and TRAb, thyroid ultrasound and orbital computed tomography. Material for sequencing was blood. The receptor was derived from a woman under 40 with Graves' ophthalmopathy. The chain links TRBV5-4 to TRBJ1-6, with D uncertain. CDR3: CASSLEMGSYNSPLHF. Written as DNA, the CDR3 is TGTGCCAGCAGCTTGGAGATGGGCAGCTATAATTCACCCCTCCACTTT.